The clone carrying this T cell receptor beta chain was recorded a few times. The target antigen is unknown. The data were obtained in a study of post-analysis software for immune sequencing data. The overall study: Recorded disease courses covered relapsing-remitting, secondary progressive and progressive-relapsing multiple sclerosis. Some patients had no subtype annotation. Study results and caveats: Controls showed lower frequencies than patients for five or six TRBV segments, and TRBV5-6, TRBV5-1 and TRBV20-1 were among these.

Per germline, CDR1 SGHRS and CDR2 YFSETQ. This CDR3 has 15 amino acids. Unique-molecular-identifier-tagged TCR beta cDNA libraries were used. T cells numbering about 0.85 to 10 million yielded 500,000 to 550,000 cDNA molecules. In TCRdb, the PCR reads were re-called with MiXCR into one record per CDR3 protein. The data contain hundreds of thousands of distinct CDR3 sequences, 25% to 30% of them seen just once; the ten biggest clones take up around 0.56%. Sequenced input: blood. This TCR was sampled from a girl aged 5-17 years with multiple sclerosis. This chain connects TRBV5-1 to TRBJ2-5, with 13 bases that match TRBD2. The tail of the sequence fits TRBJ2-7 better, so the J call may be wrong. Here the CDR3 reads CASSVGLAGIDEQYF. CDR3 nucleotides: TGCGCCAGCAGCGTGGGACTAGCGGGAATTGACGAGCAGTACTTC.